This T cell receptor (beta chain) was sequenced for a study of CD8+CD57+ T cells in acquired aplastic anemia. About the research overall: Sorted cells (CD4+ and CD8+) yielded DNA amounts that averaged about 2.9 ug.

The study profiled TCR beta VDJ and CDR3 using genomic DNA as template. TCRdb passed the reads through MiXCR, listing each CDR3 protein once. The table lists nearly 60,000 distinct CDR3 sequences, around 50% of them singletons. CDR3 length: 14 amino acids. Germline CDR1 and CDR2: MNHNS and SASEGT. V was trimmed by 6 bases and J by 5 bases, leaving 16 bases between them. All patients picked for sequencing had shown, by flow cytometry, an expansion of CD8+CD57+ cells. The TCR was taken from a human donor with aplastic anemia. The chain employs TRBV6-1 and TRBJ2-5; perhaps TRBD1 as D (6 bases). The specimen was sorted CD4+, CD8+, or CD8+CD57+ T cells (not recorded which) from PBMCs. This CDR3 reads CASRDSWGGETQYF. The CDR3 coding sequence is TGTGCCAGCAGGGACAGTTGGGGCGGCGAGACCCAGTACTTC.